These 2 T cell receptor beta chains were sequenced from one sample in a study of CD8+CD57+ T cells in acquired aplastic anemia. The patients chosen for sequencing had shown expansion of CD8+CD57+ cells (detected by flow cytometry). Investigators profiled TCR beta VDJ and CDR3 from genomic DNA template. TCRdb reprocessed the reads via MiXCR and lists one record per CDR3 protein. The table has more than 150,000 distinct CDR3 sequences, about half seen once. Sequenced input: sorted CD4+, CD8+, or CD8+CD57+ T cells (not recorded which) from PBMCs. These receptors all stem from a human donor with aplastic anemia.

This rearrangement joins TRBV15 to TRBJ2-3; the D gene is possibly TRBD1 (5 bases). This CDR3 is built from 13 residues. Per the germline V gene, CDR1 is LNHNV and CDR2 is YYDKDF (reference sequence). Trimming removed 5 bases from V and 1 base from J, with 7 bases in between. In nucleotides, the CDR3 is TGTGCCACCAGCTTACAGGGCACAGATACGCAGTATTTT. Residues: CATSLQGTDTQYF.

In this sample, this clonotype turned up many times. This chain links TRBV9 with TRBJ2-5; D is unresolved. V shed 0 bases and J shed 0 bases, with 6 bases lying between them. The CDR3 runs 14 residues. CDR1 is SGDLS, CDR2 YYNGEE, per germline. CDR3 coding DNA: TGTGCCAGCAGCGTAGCTGGGTACCAAGAGACCCAGTACTTC. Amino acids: CASSVAGYQETQYF. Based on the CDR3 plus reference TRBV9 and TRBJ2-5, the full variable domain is DSGVTQTPKHLITATGQRVTLRCSPRSGDLSVYWYQQSLDQGLQFLIQYYNGEERAKGNILERFSAQQFPDLHSELNLSSLELGDSALYFCASSVAGYQETQYFGPGTRLLVL.